What follows is one TCR beta chain and its context. The read gets to within 3 residues of the CDR3 end, and the germline J gene fills in the rest. These data are taken from a study of T cells in women clearing cervical HPV infection. Study details: Blood came at first lesion visit for cases, post-clearance for controls.

Profiling relied on immunoSEQ multiplex PCR, and the TCRdb table lists in-frame clones only, not all of them. The listing contains approximately 49,000 clones. The CDR3 loop spans 12 amino acids. CDR1 and CDR2 from the germline V gene are SGHTA and FQGNSA. The source material was blood buffy coat. The J gene is TRBJ1-1, the V gene TRBV7-2; perhaps TRBD1 as D (5 bases). The clonotype originates from a woman between 18 and 69 years old with a cervical HPV16 infection that either progressed to CIN3+ or cleared (not recorded which). The CDR3 here is CASSLLGRVAFF. The part of the CDR3 DNA that was read is TGTGCCAGCAGCTTACTAGGCAGGGTT.